The present T cell receptor beta chain was sequenced within a study of OX40 agonist ivuxolimab in advanced cancers. TCRdb keeps only in-frame clones here, not all; method: immunoSEQ multiplex PCR. The table has 30,000 to 45,000 clones, about three quarters seen once. Germline V gene sequence: CDR1 SGHAT, CDR2 FQNNGV. CDR3 size: 13 residues. Deletions cut 4 bases from V and 6 bases from J, with 9 bases between. The receptor's source is an adult with an advanced solid tumor such as melanoma, head and neck, liver or kidney cancer. The material was CD4+ or CD8+ T cells sorted from blood, obtained in a trial of the OX40 agonist ivuxolimab. This sequence joins TRBV11-2 and TRBJ2-2; TRBD2 might be the D (7 bases). The CDR3 region has the DNA TGTGCCAGCAGCTGGGGGGGCCCCGGGGAGCTGTTTTTT. This codes for CASSWGGPGELFF.